This T cell receptor beta chain was retrieved from a study of cytomegalovirus exposure and HLA in healthy donors. Germline CDR1 reads SGDLS; CDR2 reads YYNGEE. Germline trimming cut 3 bases from V and 2 bases from J; bases unmatched to any gene: 6. The CDR3 is 15 amino acids. Regarding this clone: Its antigen is not known.

Study-wide results and caveats: Follow-up analysis found HLA locus-dependent TCR association rates, highest for DRB1 and lowest for HLA-C. The study flagged some 180 TCR beta chains as cytomegalovirus-associated.

The PCR had 60 Vbeta and 13 Jbeta primers. Assay: immunoSEQ multiplex PCR; the TCRdb copy retains only in-frame clones and omits some. The sample comprises about 120,000 clones, about four fifths of which are singletons, and approximately 4% rests with the top ten. Sequenced input: PBMCs. The genes are TRBV9 and TRBJ2-7; 9 bases fit TRBD2. The receptor comes from a man between 25 and 39 years old in good health and CMV-seropositive. DNA for the CDR3: TGTGCCAGCAGCGGGAGCGGGGGGTCCACCTACGAGCAGTACTTC. This translates into CASSGSGGSTYEQYF.